This TCR beta chain is drawn from a study of OX40 agonist ivuxolimab in advanced cancers. Study overall: Mean age about 60 years, range 23 to 79; roughly 80% male. There were three patients with partial responses, one having hepatocellular carcinoma and two cutaneous melanoma.

Trimming took off 6 bases at V and 1 base at J, with 3 bases between the two ends. Per germline, CDR1 LNHDA and CDR2 SQIVND (reference sequence). The CDR3 length is 11 residues. Assay used: immunoSEQ multiplex PCR; TCRdb lists only in-frame clones, some missing. Altogether roughly 92,000 clones are present, 92% being singletons, with the ten largest covering 3% to 3.5%. Sequenced here: CD4+ or CD8+ T cells sorted from blood, sampled in a trial of the OX40 agonist ivuxolimab. J is TRBJ1-2 and V is TRBV19; D remains ambiguous. The TCR sequence derives from an adult with an advanced solid tumor such as melanoma, head and neck, liver or kidney cancer. CDR3 residues: CASRVNYGYTF. DNA of the CDR3: TGTGCCAGTAGGGTTAACTATGGCTACACCTTC.